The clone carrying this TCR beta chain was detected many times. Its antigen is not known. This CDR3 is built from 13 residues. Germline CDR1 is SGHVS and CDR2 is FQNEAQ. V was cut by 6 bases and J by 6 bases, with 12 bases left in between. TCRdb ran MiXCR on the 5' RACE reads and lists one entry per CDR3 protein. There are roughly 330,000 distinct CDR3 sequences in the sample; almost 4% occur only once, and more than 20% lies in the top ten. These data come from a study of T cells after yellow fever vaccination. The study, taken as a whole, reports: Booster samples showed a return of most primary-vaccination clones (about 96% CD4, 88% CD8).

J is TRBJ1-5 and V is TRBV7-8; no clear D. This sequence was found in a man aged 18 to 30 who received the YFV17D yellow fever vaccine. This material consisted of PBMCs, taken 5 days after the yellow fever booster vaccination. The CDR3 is CASSFSDGQPQHF. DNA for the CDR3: TGTGCCAGCAGTTTTTCGGACGGTCAGCCCCAGCATTTT. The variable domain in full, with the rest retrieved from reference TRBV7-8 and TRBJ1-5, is GAGVSQSPRYKVAKRGQDVALRCDPISGHVSLFWYQQALGQGPEFLTYFQNEAQLDKSGLPSDRFFAERPEGSVSTLKIQRTQQEDSAVYLCASSFSDGQPQHFGDGTRLSIL.